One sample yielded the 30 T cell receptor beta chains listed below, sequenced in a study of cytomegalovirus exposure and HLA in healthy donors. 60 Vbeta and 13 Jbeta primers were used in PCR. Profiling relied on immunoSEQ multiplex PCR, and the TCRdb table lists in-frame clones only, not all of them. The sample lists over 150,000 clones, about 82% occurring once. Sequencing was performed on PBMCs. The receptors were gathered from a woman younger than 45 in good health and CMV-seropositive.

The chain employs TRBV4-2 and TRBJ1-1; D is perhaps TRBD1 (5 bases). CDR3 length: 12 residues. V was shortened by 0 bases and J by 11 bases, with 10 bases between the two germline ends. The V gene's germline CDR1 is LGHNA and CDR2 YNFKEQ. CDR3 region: CASSQESGRAFF. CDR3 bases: TGTGCCAGCAGCCAAGAGTCAGGGAGGGCTTTCTTT.

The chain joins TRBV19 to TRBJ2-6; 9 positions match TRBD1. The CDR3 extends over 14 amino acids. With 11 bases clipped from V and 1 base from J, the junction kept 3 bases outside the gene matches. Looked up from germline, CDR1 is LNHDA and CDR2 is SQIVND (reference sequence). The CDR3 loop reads CAGTGLSGANVLTF. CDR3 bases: TGTGCCGGGACAGGGTTATCTGGGGCCAACGTCCTGACTTTC.

CDR3 DNA sequence: TGTGCCACCAGCAGAGATCTTGGGGCGGGACTGTTTTTT. Translated, it gives CATSRDLGAGLFF. The chain recombines TRBV15 with TRBJ2-2; tentatively, D is TRBD2 (6 bases). The length of the CDR3 is 13 residues. Looked up from germline, CDR1 is LNHNV and CDR2 is YYDKDF (reference sequence). Trimming stripped 0 bases from V and 14 bases from J, with 13 bases between. Complete variable domain (other parts from reference TRBV15 and TRBJ2-2): DAMVIQNPRYQVTQFGKPVTLSCSQTLNHNVMYWYQQKSSQAPKLLFHYYDKDFNNEADTPDNFQSRRPNTSFCFLDIRSPGLGDTAMYLCATSRDLGAGLFFGEGSRLTVL.

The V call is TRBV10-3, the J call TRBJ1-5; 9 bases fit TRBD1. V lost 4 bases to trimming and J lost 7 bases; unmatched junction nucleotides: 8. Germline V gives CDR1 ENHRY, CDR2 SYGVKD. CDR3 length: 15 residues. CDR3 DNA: TGTGCCATCAGTGTAAGGACAGGGGCGGGACAGCCCCAGCATTTT. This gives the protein CAISVRTGAGQPQHF.

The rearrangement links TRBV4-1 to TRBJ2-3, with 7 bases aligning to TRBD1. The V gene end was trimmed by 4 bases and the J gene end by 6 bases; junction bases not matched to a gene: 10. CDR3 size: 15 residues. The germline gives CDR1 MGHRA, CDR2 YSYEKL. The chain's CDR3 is CASSPRDRLHDTQYF. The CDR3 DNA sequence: TGCGCCAGCAGCCCCCGGGACAGACTCCACGATACGCAGTATTTT.

CDR3 coding DNA: TGTGCCAGCAGGAGACAGGGGGAAGATACGCAGTATTTT. It encodes CASRRQGEDTQYF. The gene calls are TRBV6-5 and TRBJ2-3; 9 bases agree with TRBD1. CDR1 is MNHEY and CDR2 is SVGAGI in the germline V gene. After removal of 6 bases from V and 5 bases from J, the junction contained 3 bases not matched to a gene. This CDR3 region has 13 residues.

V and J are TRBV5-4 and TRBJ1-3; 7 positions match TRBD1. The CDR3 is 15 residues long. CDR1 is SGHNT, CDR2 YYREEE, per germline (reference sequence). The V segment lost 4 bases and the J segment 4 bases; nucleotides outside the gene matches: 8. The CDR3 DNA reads TGTGCCAGCAGCAAGGGGGCAGGGTCAGGAAACACCATATATTTT. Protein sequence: CASSKGAGSGNTIYF.

The CDR3 DNA follows: TGTGCCAGCAGTGTTCAGGGGGGCACTGAAGCTTTCTTT. Residues: CASSVQGGTEAFF. This chain uses TRBV6-1 with TRBJ1-1; 7 bases fit TRBD1. Germline V gene sequence: CDR1 MNHNS, CDR2 SASEGT. The V gene end was trimmed by 4 bases and the J gene end by 4 bases; junction bases not matched to a gene: 3. The CDR3 totals 13 residues.

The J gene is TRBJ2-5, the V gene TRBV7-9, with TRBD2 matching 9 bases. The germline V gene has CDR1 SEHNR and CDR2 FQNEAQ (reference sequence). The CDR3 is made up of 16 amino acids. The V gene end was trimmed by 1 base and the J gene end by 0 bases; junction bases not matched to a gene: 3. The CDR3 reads CASSLVLAGYQETQYF. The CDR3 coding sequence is TGTGCCAGCAGCTTAGTTCTAGCGGGGTACCAAGAGACCCAGTACTTC.

This CDR3 reads CASSEPIGQGNQPQHF. The CDR3, as DNA: TGTGCCAGCAGCGAACCGATTGGGCAGGGGAATCAGCCCCAGCATTTT. The gene calls are TRBV5-6 and TRBJ1-5; TRBD1 might be the D (6 bases). CDR3 size: 16 residues. Trimming shortened V by 4 bases and J by 4 bases, and 18 bases separated the two germline ends. Germline CDR1 is SGHDT and CDR2 is YYEEEE.

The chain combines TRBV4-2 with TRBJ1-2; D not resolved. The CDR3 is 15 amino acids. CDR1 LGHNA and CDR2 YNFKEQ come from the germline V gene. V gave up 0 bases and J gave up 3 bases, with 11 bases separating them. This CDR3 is CASSQDQNNYYGYTF. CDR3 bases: TGTGCCAGCAGCCAAGATCAAAACAATTACTATGGCTACACCTTC.

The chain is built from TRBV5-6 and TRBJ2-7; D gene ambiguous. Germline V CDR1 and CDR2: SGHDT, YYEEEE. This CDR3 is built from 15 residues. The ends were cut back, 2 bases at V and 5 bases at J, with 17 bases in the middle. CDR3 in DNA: TGTGCCAGCAGCTTCGAGCGCAAAAAGGAAGACGAGCAGTACTTC. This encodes CASSFERKKEDEQYF. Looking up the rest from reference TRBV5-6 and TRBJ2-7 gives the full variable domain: DAGVTQSPTHLIKTRGQQVTLRCSPKSGHDTVSWYQQALGQGPQFIFQYYEEEERQRGNFPDRFSGHQFPNYSSELNVNALLLGDSALYLCASSFERKKEDEQYFGPGTRLTVT.

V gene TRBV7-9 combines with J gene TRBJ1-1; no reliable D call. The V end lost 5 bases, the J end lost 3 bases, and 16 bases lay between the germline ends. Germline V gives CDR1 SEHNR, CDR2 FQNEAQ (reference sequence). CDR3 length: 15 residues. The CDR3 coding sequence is TGTGCCAGCAGCCGTCCCTGGGCGAGAGACACTGAAGCTTTCTTT. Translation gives CASSRPWARDTEAFF.

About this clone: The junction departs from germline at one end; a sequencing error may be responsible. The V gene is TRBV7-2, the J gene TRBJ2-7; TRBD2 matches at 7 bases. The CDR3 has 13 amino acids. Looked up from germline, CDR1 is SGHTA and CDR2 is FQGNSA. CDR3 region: CATSPGLYGEQYF. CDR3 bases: TGTGCCACCAGCCCGGGACTATACGGCGAGCAGTACTTC.

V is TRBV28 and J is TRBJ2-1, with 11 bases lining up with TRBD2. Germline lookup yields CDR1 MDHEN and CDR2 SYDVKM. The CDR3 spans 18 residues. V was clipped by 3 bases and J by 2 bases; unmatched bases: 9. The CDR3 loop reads CASSFTRPSGGPYNEQFF. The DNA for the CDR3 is TGTGCCAGCAGTTTTACCAGACCTAGCGGGGGGCCCTACAATGAGCAGTTCTTC.

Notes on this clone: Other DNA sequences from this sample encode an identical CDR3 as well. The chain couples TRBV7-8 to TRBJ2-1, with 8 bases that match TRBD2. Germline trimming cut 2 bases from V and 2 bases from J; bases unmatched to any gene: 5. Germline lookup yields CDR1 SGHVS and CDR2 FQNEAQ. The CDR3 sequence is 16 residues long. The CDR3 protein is CASSLTGGGPYNEQFF. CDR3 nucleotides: TGTGCCAGCAGCTTAACGGGCGGGGGGCCCTACAATGAGCAGTTCTTC.

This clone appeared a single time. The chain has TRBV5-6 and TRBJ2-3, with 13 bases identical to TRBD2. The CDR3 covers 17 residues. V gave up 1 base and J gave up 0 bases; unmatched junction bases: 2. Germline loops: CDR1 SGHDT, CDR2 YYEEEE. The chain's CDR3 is CASSLTSGGDSTDTQYF. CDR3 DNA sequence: TGTGCCAGCAGCTTGACTAGCGGGGGGGATAGCACAGATACGCAGTATTTT.

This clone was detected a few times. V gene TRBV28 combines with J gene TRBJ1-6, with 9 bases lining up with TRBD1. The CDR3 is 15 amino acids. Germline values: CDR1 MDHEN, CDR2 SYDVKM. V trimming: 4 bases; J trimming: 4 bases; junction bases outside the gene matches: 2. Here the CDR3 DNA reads TGTGCCAGCAGTTCCGGACAGGGGTATAATTCACCCCTCCACTTT. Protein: CASSSGQGYNSPLHF.

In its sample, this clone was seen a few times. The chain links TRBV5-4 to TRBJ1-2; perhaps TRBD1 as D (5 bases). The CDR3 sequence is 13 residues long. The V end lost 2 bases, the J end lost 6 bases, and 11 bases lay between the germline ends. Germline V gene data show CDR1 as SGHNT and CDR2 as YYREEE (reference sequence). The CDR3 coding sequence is TGTGCCAGCAGCTTACCAGGGAAGGATGGCTACACCTTC. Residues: CASSLPGKDGYTF.

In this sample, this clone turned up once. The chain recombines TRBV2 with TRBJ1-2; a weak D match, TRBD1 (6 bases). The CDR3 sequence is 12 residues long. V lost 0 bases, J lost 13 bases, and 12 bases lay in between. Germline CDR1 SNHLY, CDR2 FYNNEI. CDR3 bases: TGTGCCAGCAGTGAAGCTAACAGGGCTTTCACCTTC. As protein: CASSEANRAFTF. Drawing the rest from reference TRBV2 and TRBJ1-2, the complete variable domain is EPEVTQTPSHQVTQMGQEVILRCVPISNHLYFYWYRQILGQKVEFLVSFYNNEISEKSEIFDDQFSVERPDGSNFTLKIRSTKLEDSAMYFCASSEANRAFTFGSGTRLTVV.

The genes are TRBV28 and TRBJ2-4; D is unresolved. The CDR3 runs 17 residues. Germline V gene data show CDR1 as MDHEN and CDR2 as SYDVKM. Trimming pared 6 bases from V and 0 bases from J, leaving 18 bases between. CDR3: CASSPDPRQEAKNIQYF. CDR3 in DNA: TGTGCCAGCAGCCCCGACCCCCGACAAGAAGCCAAAAACATTCAGTACTTC. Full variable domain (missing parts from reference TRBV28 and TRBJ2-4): DVKVTQSSRYLVKRTGEKVFLECVQDMDHENMFWYRQDPGLGLRLIYFSYDVKMKEKGDIPEGYSVSREKKERFSLILESASTNQTSMYLCASSPDPRQEAKNIQYFGAGTRLSVL.

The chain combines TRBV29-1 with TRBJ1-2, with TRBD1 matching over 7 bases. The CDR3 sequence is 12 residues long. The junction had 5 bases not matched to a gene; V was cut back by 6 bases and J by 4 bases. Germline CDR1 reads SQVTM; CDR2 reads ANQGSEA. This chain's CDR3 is CSVGGDSYGYTF. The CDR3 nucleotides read TGCAGCGTCGGTGGGGACAGCTATGGCTACACCTTC.

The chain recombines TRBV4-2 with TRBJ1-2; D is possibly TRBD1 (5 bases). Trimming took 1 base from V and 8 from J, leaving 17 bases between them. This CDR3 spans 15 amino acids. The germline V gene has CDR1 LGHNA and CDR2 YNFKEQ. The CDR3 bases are TGTGCCAGCAGCCAAGCGGCCGGGACTGAAGGGGGCTACACCTTC. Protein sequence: CASSQAAGTEGGYTF.

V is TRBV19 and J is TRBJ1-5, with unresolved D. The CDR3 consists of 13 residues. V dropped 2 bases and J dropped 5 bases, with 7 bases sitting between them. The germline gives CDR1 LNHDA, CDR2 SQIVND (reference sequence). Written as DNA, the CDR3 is TGTGCCAGTAGTATAAGTGGAGATCAGCCCCAGCATTTT. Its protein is CASSISGDQPQHF.

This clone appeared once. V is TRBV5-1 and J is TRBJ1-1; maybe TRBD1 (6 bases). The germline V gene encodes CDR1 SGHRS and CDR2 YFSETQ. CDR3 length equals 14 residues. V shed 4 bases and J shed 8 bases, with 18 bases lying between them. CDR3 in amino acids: CASSPRAGAPEAFF. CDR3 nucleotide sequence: TGCGCCAGCAGCCCCAGGGCAGGGGCCCCGGAAGCTTTCTTT.

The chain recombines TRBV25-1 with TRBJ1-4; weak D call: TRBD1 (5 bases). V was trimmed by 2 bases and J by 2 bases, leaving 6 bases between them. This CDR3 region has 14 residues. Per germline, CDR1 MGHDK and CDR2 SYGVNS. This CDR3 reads CASSERGTNEKLFF. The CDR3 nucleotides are TGTGCCAGCAGTGAAAGGGGTACTAATGAAAAACTGTTTTTT.

The CDR3 nucleotides are TGCGCCAGCAGTGAGGGGGGCACCAGCCGGGGCAATCAGCCCCAGCATTTT. This codes for CASSEGGTSRGNQPQHF. V usage is TRBV10-2 and J usage is TRBJ1-5, with a weak D call TRBD1 (6 bases). Germline loops: CDR1 WSHSY, CDR2 SAAADI. This CDR3 is built from 17 residues. The germline V and J ends were trimmed by 2 bases and 2 bases, with 16 bases remaining between them.

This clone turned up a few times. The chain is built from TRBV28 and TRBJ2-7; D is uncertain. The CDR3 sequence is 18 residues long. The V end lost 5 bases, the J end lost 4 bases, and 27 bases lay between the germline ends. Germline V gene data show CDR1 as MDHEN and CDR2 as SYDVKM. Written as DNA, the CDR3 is TGTGCCAGCAGTCCACACCTCGGGTCCCAGTATCCTCGGTACGAGCAGTACTTC. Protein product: CASSPHLGSQYPRYEQYF.

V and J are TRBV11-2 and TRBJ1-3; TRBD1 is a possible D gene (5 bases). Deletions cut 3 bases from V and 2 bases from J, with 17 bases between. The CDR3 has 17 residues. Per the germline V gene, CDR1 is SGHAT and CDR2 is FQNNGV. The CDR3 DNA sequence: TGTGCCAGCAGCTTCGGAGCAGGGTCGGGGGCTGGAAACACCATATATTTT. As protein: CASSFGAGSGAGNTIYF.

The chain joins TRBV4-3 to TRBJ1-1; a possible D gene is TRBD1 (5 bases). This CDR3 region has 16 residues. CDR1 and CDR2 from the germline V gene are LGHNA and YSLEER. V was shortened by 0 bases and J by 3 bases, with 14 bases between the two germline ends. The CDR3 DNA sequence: TGCGCCAGCAGCCAAGATTGGGGCAGGGCGGACACTGAAGCTTTCTTT. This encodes CASSQDWGRADTEAFF.